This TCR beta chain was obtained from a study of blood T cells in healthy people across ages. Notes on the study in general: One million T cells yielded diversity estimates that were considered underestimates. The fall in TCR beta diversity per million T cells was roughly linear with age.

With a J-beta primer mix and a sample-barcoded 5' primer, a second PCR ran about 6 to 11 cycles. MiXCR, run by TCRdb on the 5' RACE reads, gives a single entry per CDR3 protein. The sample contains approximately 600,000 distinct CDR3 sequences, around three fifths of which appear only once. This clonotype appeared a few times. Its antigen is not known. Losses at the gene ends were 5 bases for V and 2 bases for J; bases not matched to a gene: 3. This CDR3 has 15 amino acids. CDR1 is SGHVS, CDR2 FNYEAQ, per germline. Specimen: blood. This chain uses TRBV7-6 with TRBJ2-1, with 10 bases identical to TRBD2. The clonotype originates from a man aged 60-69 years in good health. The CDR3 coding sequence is TGTGCCAGCAGCAAAGGACTAGCGGCCTACAATGAGCAGTTCTTC. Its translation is CASSKGLAAYNEQFF.